This T cell receptor beta chain comes out of a study of technical replicates of blood from several donors. Here immunoSEQ multiplex PCR was the method, and the copy in TCRdb shows in-frame clones only, minus some. The table lists 75,000 to 90,000 clones, over 90% of them singletons. CDR1 is MGHRA, CDR2 YSYEKL, per germline. The CDR3 is made up of 17 amino acids. The trim removed 8 bases at V and 5 bases at J, leaving 12 bases unmatched. V and J are TRBV4-1 and TRBJ2-7, with 16 bases matching TRBD2. This receptor was taken from a human donor in good health. Sequenced input: T cells isolated from PBMCs. This chain's CDR3 is CASGGTSGRASGNEQYF. In DNA form, the CDR3 reads TGCGCCAGCGGCGGGACTAGCGGGAGGGCCTCGGGTAACGAGCAGTACTTC.